This T cell receptor beta chain stems from a study of a mutant IDH1 vaccine in newly diagnosed glioma. The wider study: Vaccines were first given 4-6 weeks after radiotherapy alone, or with temozolomide cycles.

The CDR3 contains 13 residues. The junction had 4 bases not matched to a gene; V was cut back by 4 bases and J by 6 bases. Germline loops: CDR1 SGHNT, CDR2 YYREEE (reference sequence). About this clone: Its antigen is not known.

Here immunoSEQ multiplex PCR was the method, and the copy in TCRdb shows in-frame clones only, minus some. The table has roughly 39,000 clones, more than 75% seen once; the top ten hold roughly 5%. Time point in this sample: week 5, during vaccination. Vaccinated patients received 300 ug of mutant IDH1 20-mer peptide per dose, with topical imiquimod. Sequenced here: PBMCs, sampled from a glioma patient whose treatment included an IDH1 peptide vaccine. This chain uses TRBV5-4 with TRBJ2-7, with 10 bases fitting TRBD1. The TCR sequence derives from a man aged 35-49 years with glioma. CDR3 DNA sequence: TGTGCCAGCAGCCCGACAGGGGGCAGCGAGCAGTACTTC. It codes for CASSPTGGSEQYF.